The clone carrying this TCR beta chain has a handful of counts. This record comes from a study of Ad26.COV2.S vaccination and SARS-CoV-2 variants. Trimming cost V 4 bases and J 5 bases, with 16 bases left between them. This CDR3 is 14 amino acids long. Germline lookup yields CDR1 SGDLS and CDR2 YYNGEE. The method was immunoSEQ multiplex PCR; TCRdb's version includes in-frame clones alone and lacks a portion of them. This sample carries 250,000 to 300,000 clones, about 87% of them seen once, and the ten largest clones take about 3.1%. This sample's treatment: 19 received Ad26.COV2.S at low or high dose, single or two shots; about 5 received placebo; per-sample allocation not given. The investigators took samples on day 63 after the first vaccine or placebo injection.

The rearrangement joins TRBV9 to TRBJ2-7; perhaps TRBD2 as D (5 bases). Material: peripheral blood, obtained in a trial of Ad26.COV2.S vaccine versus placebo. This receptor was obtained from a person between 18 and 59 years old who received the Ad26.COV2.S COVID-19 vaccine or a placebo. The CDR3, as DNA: TGTGCCAGCAGCTCAGCGGCCGGACCAAACGAGCAGTACTTC. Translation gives CASSSAAGPNEQYF.